This entry lists 3 T cell receptor beta chains sequenced from one sample in a study of blood T cell repertoires in COVID-19. The assay was immunoSEQ multiplex PCR, and TCRdb's table has in-frame clones only and misses some. The sample lists 100,000 to 150,000 clones, around 89% occurring once. The sequenced material came from peripheral blood. All receptors derive from a human donor in a cohort sampled during active COVID-19.

The rearrangement links TRBV11-2 to TRBJ1-1; a possible D gene is TRBD1 (5 bases). The CDR3 runs 16 residues. From germline, CDR1 is SGHAT and CDR2 FQNNGV. The V end was cut by 7 bases, the J end by 8 bases, with 26 bases between. The CDR3 region has the DNA TGTGCCAGCACAGCATTAGGGAGGGGAACATCAAACGAAGCTTTCTTT. Amino acids: CASTALGRGTSNEAFF.

This rearrangement joins TRBV19 to TRBJ2-7; a possible D gene is TRBD2 (5 bases). The CDR3 covers 16 residues. In germline, CDR1 is LNHDA, CDR2 SQIVND (reference sequence). V gave up 5 bases and J gave up 0 bases, with 17 bases separating them. The CDR3 loop reads CASSRSGGPSSYEQYF. The DNA of the CDR3 is TGTGCCAGTAGTCGTTCTGGCGGGCCGAGCTCCTACGAGCAGTACTTC.

This clone was counted a single time. The rearrangement joins TRBV19 to TRBJ1-3; no reliable D call. There are 14 residues in the CDR3. In germline, CDR1 is LNHDA, CDR2 SQIVND (reference sequence). Between the trimmed V and J ends, which lost 3 bases and 2 bases, there was a span of 8 bases. CDR3 sequence reads: CASSIAATGNTIYF. The CDR3 coding sequence is TGTGCCAGTAGTATTGCGGCAACTGGAAACACCATATATTTT.